Below are 6 T cell receptor beta chains sequenced from a single sample in a study of control samples from healthy donors and cancer patients. Produced via immunoSEQ multiplex PCR; TCRdb's table is partial and in-frame only. The table shows about 180,000 clones, with 75% to 95% occurring only once. The sample was blood. The receptors here all came from a woman between 40 and 50 years old in good health.

This clone has just a few counts. V is TRBV7-8 and J is TRBJ1-4; D unclear. V was cut by 5 bases and J by 7 bases, with 17 bases left in between. In germline, CDR1 is SGHVS, CDR2 FQNEAQ. The CDR3 consists of 15 residues. The CDR3 DNA reads TGTGCCAGCAGCCTCCAGCAGGCCACGGGTGAAAAACTGTTTTTT. Protein: CASSLQQATGEKLFF.

The chain is built from TRBV29-1 and TRBJ2-2; the D gene is possibly TRBD2 (6 bases). Trimming removed 0 bases at V and 6 bases at J, with 17 bases between. CDR1 and CDR2 (germline): SQVTM, ANQGSEA. The CDR3 has 16 amino acids. The CDR3 nucleotides read TGCAGCGTTGAAGACGCGGACGGGAGAGGCGCCGGGGAGCTGTTTTTT. This codes for CSVEDADGRGAGELFF.

J is TRBJ2-7 and V is TRBV4-1; TRBD2 agrees at 7 bases. J lost 5 bases, V lost 4 bases, and 11 bases had no gene match. In germline, CDR1 is MGHRA, CDR2 YSYEKL. The CDR3 extends over 15 amino acids. The CDR3 DNA reads TGCGCCAGCAGCCCTTACGGCGGGGGTCTGGACGAGCAGTACTTC. Its translation: CASSPYGGGLDEQYF.

The V and J genes are TRBV20-1 and TRBJ1-2; D uncertain. V was clipped by 1 base and J by 10 bases, with 10 bases between them. Germline V gene lookup returns CDR1 DFQATT and CDR2 SNEGSKA (reference sequence). This CDR3 region has 11 residues. The CDR3 region is CSARVRGDYTF. The CDR3 nucleotides read TGCAGTGCTAGAGTACGCGGTGACTACACCTTC.

This clone was counted a few times. V and J are TRBV9 and TRBJ1-1; no clear D gene. The CDR3 is 14 amino acids. Trimming took off 2 bases at V and 1 base at J, with 9 bases between the two ends. Germline V lookup: CDR1 SGDLS, CDR2 YYNGEE. The CDR3 DNA is TGTGCCAGCAGCGTCGATGACCCGAACACTGAAGCTTTCTTT. It encodes CASSVDDPNTEAFF.

This clone was seen a single time. This chain links TRBV18 with TRBJ2-3, with D perhaps matching TRBD1 (6 bases). This CDR3 contains 13 residues. The germline gives CDR1 KGHSH, CDR2 LQKENI. The V and J ends lost 3 bases and 6 bases respectively, with 10 bases between them. The CDR3 nucleotides are TGTGCCAGCTCACCGGGGGCGTCGGATACGCAGTATTTT. Translated, it gives CASSPGASDTQYF. The full variable domain, rest sourced from reference TRBV18 and TRBJ2-3, is NAGVMQNPRHLVRRRGQEARLRCSPMKGHSHVYWYRQLPEEGLKFMVYLQKENIIDESGMPKERFSAEFPKEGPSILRIQQVVRGDSAAYFCASSPGASDTQYFGPGTRLTVL.